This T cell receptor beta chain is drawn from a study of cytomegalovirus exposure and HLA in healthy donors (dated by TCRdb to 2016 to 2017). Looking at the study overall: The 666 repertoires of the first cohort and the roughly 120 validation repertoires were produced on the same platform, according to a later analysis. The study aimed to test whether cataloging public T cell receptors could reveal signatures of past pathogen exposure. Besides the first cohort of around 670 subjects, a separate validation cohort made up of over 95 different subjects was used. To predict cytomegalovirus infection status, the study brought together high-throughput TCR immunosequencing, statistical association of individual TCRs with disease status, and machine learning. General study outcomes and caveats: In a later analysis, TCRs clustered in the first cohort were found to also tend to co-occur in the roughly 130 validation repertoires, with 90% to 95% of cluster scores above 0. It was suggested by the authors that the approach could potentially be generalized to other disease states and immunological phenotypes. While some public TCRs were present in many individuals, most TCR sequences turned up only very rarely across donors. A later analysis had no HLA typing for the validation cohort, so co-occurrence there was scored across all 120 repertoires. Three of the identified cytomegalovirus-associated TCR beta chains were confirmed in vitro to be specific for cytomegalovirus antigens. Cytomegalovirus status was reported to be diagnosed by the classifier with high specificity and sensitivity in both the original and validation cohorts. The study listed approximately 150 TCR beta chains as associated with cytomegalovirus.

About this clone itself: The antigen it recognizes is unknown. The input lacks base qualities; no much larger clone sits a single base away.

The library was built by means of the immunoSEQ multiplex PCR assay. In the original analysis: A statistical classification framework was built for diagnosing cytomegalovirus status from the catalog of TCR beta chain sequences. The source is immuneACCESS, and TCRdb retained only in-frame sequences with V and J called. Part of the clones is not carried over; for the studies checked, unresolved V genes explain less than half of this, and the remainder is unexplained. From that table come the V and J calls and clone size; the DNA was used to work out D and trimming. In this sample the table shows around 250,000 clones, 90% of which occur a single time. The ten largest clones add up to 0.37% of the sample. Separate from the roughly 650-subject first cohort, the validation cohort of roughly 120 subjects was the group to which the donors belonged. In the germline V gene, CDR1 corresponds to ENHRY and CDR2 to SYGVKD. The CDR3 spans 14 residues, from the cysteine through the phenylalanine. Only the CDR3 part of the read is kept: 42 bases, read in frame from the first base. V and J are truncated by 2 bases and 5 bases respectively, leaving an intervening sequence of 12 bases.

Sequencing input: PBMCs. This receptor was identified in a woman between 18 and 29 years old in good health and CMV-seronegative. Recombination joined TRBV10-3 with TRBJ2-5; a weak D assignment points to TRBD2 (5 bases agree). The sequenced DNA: TGTGCCATCAGTGAGGTGGGTGGGAGTGAGACCCAGTACTTC. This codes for CAISEVGGSETQYF.